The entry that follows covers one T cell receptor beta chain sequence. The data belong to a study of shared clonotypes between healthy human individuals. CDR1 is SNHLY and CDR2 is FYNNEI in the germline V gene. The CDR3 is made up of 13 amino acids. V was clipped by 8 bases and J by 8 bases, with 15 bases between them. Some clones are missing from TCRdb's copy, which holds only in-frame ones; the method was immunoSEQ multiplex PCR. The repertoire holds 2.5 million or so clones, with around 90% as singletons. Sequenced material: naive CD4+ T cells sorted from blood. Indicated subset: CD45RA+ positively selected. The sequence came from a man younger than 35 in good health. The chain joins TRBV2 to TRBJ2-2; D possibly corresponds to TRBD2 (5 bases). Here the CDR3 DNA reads TGTGCCAGCCCCCTGAAGAGGGCGGGGGAGCTGTTTTTT. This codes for CASPLKRAGELFF.